Following are 11 T cell receptor beta chains from one sample sequenced in a study of blood T cell repertoires in COVID-19. The protocol was immunoSEQ multiplex PCR, while the TCRdb copy is restricted to in-frame clones and leaves out a portion. Of 220,000 or so clones detected, roughly 90% appear once; the ten largest clones hold about 14%. Sequencing was performed on PBMCs or T cells enriched from blood (not recorded which). The receptors here all came from a man aged 25-40 years who had been exposed to COVID-19.

This clone was counted once. V usage is TRBV19 and J usage is TRBJ2-7; 7 nucleotides align to TRBD1. The CDR3 runs to 14 residues. Per germline, CDR1 LNHDA and CDR2 SQIVND (reference sequence). The V and J ends lost 6 bases and 2 bases, in that order; junction bases with no gene match: 7. This chain's CDR3 is CASRLTGYAYEQYF. As DNA, the CDR3 is TGTGCCAGTAGGCTGACAGGGTATGCCTACGAGCAGTACTTC.

This clone was recorded once. J is TRBJ1-5 and V is TRBV5-8, with no clear D. Germline V gene sequence: CDR1 SGHTS, CDR2 YDEGEE. The V and J ends lost 2 bases and 4 bases respectively, with 7 bases between them. CDR3 length: 13 amino acids. In DNA, the CDR3 is TGTGCCAGCAGCTTCTCCCGTAATCAGCCCCAGCATTTT. Amino acids: CASSFSRNQPQHF.

V is TRBV7-6 and J is TRBJ2-3; 9 positions match TRBD1. The CDR3 extends over 16 amino acids. V lost 3 bases to trimming and J lost 4 bases; unmatched junction nucleotides: 8. Germline V gene sequence: CDR1 SGHVS, CDR2 FNYEAQ. The CDR3 loop reads CASSLGDRERADTQYF. The CDR3 DNA sequence: TGTGCCAGCAGCTTGGGGGACAGGGAAAGAGCAGATACGCAGTATTTT.

J is TRBJ1-5 and V is TRBV6-6; D is ambiguous. The CDR3 is 14 residues long. V shed 2 bases and J shed 6 bases, with 11 bases lying between them. The germline V gene has CDR1 MNHNY and CDR2 SVGAGI (reference sequence). CDR3 in DNA: TGTGCCAGCAGTTACGGGCGGCGGGGTCAGCCCCAGCATTTT. Translated, it gives CASSYGRRGQPQHF.

The CDR3 protein is CSASSLLAGAHNEQFF. For the CDR3, the DNA is TGCAGTGCTAGTTCTCTCCTAGCGGGGGCGCACAATGAGCAGTTCTTC. This chain uses TRBV20-1 with TRBJ2-1; 10 positions agree with TRBD2. V gave up 3 bases and J gave up 5 bases; unmatched junction bases: 10. CDR3 length: 16 residues. Germline values: CDR1 DFQATT, CDR2 SNEGSKA (reference sequence).

The rearrangement links TRBV7-9 to TRBJ1-2; 9 bases line up with TRBD1. The CDR3 spans 15 residues. The ends lost 1 base at V and 5 bases at J; junction bases unmatched: 5. The V gene's germline CDR1 is SEHNR and CDR2 FQNEAQ (reference sequence). The CDR3 protein is CASSLEVGTGYGYTF. The CDR3 DNA reads as TGTGCCAGCAGCTTAGAGGTGGGGACAGGGTATGGCTACACCTTC.

The V and J genes are TRBV5-5 and TRBJ1-2, with D possibly TRBD1 on 6 matching bases. CDR1 and CDR2 from the germline V gene are SGHKS and YYEKEE (reference sequence). The CDR3 runs to 13 residues. V dropped 1 base and J dropped 11 bases, with 15 bases sitting between them. CDR3 nucleotides: TGTGCCAGCAGCTTGTTTGTGAAGGGGGATTACACCTTC. Its translation: CASSLFVKGDYTF.

V is TRBV11-3 and J is TRBJ2-7; no clear D gene. Germline CDR1 and CDR2: SGHNT and YENEEA. V was trimmed by 0 bases and J by 0 bases, leaving 3 bases between them. CDR3 length equals 13 residues. The CDR3 DNA reads as TGTGCCAGCAGCTTAGACCTCTCCTACGAGCAGTACTTC. Its protein is CASSLDLSYEQYF.

This chain connects TRBV6-1 to TRBJ2-2, with D possibly being TRBD1 (5 bases). The length of the CDR3 is 16 residues. Germline assignment: CDR1 MNHNS and CDR2 SASEGT. The V gene lost 2 bases and the J gene lost 2 bases, with 12 bases spanning the gap. CDR3 DNA: TGTGCCAGCAGTGAACGGGCTTGGGGCAACACCGGGGAGCTGTTTTTT. Its translation: CASSERAWGNTGELFF.

This clone was seen once. The DNA of the CDR3 is TGTGCCAGCAGCTTTGGGGGCGAGGGGAATGAGCAGTTCTTC. Translation gives CASSFGGEGNEQFF. The chain combines TRBV11-3 with TRBJ2-1, with a possible D match to TRBD1 (6 bases). CDR1 SGHNT and CDR2 YENEEA come from the germline V gene. The CDR3 spans 14 residues. Trimming stripped 3 bases from V and 7 bases from J, with 13 bases between.

This clone was found a few times. This chain links TRBV19 with TRBJ2-7; perhaps TRBD2 as D (5 bases). Trimming removed 1 base from V and 0 bases from J, with 7 bases in between. The germline gives CDR1 LNHDA, CDR2 SQIVND (reference sequence). There are 14 residues in the CDR3. Here the CDR3 reads CASSIGRHSYEQYF. The CDR3 nucleotides are TGTGCCAGTAGTATAGGGAGGCACTCCTACGAGCAGTACTTC. Drawing the rest from reference TRBV19 and TRBJ2-7, the complete variable domain is DGGITQSPKYLFRKEGQNVTLSCEQNLNHDAMYWYRQDPGQGLRLIYYSQIVNDFQKGDIAEGYSVSREKKESFPLTVTSAQKNPTAFYLCASSIGRHSYEQYFGPGTRLTVT.